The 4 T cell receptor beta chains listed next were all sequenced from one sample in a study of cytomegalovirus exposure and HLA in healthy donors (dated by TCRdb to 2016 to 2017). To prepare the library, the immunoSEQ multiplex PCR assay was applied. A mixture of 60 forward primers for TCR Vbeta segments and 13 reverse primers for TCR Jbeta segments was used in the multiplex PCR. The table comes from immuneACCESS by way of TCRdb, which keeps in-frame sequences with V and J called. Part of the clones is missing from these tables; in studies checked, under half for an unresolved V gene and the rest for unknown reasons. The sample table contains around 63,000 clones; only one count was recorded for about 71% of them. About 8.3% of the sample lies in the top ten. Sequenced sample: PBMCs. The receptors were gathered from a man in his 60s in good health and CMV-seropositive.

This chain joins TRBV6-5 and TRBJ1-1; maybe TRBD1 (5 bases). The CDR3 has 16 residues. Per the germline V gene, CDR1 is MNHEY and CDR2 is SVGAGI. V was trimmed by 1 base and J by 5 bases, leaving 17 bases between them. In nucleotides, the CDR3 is TGTGCCAGCAGTTACTTGGGGACGGGGCGGGAGACTGAAGCTTTCTTT. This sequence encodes CASSYLGTGRETEAFF.

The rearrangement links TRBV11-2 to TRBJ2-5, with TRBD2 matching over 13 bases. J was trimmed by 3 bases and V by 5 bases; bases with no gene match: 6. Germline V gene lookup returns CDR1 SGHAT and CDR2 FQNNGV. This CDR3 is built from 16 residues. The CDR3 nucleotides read TGTGCCAGCAGCCAAACGACTAGCGGGGGGAAAGAGACCCAGTACTTC. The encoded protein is CASSQTTSGGKETQYF.

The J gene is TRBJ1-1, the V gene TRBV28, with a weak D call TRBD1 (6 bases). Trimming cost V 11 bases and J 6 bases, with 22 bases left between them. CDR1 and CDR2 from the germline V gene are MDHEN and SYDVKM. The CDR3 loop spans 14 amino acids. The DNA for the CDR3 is TGTGCCGCTAAGGGGGATGCACAGAGCCCTGAAGCTTTCTTT. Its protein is CAAKGDAQSPEAFF.

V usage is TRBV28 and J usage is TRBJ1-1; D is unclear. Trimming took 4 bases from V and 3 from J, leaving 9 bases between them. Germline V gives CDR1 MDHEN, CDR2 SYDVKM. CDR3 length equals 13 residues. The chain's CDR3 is CASSSTVYTEAFF. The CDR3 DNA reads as TGTGCCAGCAGTTCAACAGTCTACACTGAAGCTTTCTTT.